The T cell receptor beta chain described here comes from a study of T-cell reconstitution after alpha-beta-depleted transplantation in children. Points from the study as a whole: The high TCRbeta diversity at day 60 in some patients came from surviving recipient T cells and thymic progenitors. Most T-cell counts and diversity one year after the transplant came from T cells that were newly produced.

Using unique molecular identifiers, the investigators prepared the TCRbeta library. From the PCR reads, TCRdb called clonotypes with MiXCR, one entry per CDR3 protein. This sample has a few hundred thousand distinct CDR3 sequences, with 10% to 15% found just once. This CDR3 contains 13 residues. CDR1 is SQVTM, CDR2 ANQGSEA, per germline. The V and J ends lost 4 bases and 0 bases respectively, with 9 bases between them. There are a few counts of this clonotype. Its antigen is as yet unknown. Material: PBMCs, mostly from graft donor cells, obtained 360 days after TCRalphabeta/CD19-depleted stem cell transplant. The TCR sequence derives from a male patient aged 10 to 17 who had a stem cell transplant for acute myeloid leukemia, so the T cells may come from the graft donor. This rearrangement joins TRBV29-1 to TRBJ1-1; D ambiguous. The CDR3 nucleotides are TGCAGCGTTGTTAGGATCATGAACACTGAAGCTTTCTTT. As protein: CSVVRIMNTEAFF.